The 5 T cell receptor beta chains in this list originate from one sample, sequenced in a study of blood T cells in healthy people across ages (dated by TCRdb to about 2015). Libraries were constructed by 5' RACE. The sample was run on an Illumina HiSeq 2500. A second PCR of about 7 to 12 cycles was performed with a sample-barcoded 5' primer and a J-beta primer mix. TCRdb ran its own pipeline on the public reads, namely fastp trimming at Q25 and MiXCR clone calling, and kept in-frame beta chains. Under each unique CDR3 protein, matching rows form one entry showing the most common genes and DNA. This sample comprises 650,000 to 900,000 distinct CDR3 sequences, under 80% of them detected only once. 25% to 35% of the sample rests with the top ten. Sequencing was carried out using blood. Source of these receptors: a man aged 25 to 40 in good health.

This clonotype has just a few counts. A much larger clone sits a single nucleotide away, making a read error possible. This CDR3 is CSVDRGTETQFF. The CDR3 DNA is TGCAGCGTGGACAGGGGAACTGAGACCCAGTTCTTC. The rearrangement joins TRBV29-1 to TRBJ2-1; 9 bases are a match to TRBD1. This CDR3 is built from 12 residues. V trimming: 6 bases; J trimming: 13 bases; junction bases outside the gene matches: 10. The V gene's germline CDR1 is SQVTM and CDR2 ANQGSEA.

The chain employs TRBV4-3 and TRBJ2-3; TRBD2 agrees at 13 bases. The CDR3 is 18 residues long. CDR1 and CDR2 (germline): LGHNA, YSLEER. V gave up 0 bases and J gave up 1 base; unmatched junction bases: 4. DNA of the CDR3: TGCGCCAGCAGCCAAGATTGGACTAGCGGGAGCGGCACAGATACGCAGTATTTT. This gives the protein CASSQDWTSGSGTDTQYF.

The V gene is TRBV10-3, the J gene TRBJ2-4; unclear D gene. This CDR3 comprises 12 residues. Per the germline V gene, CDR1 is ENHRY and CDR2 is SYGVKD. V lost 4 bases and J 8 bases, leaving 9 bases between the germline ends. The CDR3 is CAISGTADIQYF. The CDR3 bases are TGTGCCATCAGTGGGACGGCGGACATTCAGTACTTC.

This clonotype occurred a few times. This chain links TRBV28 with TRBJ1-1, with 10 bases identical to TRBD1. The V gene end was trimmed by 6 bases and the J gene end by 5 bases; junction bases not matched to a gene: 12. CDR3 length: 16 amino acids. Germline V gene sequence: CDR1 MDHEN, CDR2 SYDVKM. The CDR3 is CASRTGQGTLGTEAFF. In DNA form, the CDR3 reads TGTGCCAGCAGAACGGGACAGGGGACCTTGGGAACTGAAGCTTTCTTT. Variable domain in full (rest from reference TRBV28 and TRBJ1-1): DVKVTQSSRYLVKRTGEKVFLECVQDMDHENMFWYRQDPGLGLRLIYFSYDVKMKEKGDIPEGYSVSREKKERFSLILESASTNQTSMYLCASRTGQGTLGTEAFFGQGTRLTVV.

CDR3 sequence reads: CASSPTSPRNLFF. Written as DNA, the CDR3 is TGTGCCAGCAGCCCTACTTCGCCCCGAAACCTGTTTTTT. The J gene is TRBJ1-4, the V gene TRBV12-3 or TRBV12-4, with D unresolved. V dropped 6 bases and J dropped 14 bases, with 19 bases sitting between them. The length of the CDR3 is 13 residues.